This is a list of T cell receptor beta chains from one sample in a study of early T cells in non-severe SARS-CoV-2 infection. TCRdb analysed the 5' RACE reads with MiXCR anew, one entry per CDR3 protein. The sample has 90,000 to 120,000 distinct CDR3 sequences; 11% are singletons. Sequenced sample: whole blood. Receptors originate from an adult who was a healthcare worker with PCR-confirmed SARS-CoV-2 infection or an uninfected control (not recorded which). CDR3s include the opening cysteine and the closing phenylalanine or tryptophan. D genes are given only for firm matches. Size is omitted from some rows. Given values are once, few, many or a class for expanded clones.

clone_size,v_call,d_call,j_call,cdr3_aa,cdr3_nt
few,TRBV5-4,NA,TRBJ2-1,CASSLDGISYNEQFF,TGTGCCAGCAGCTTGGACGGGATCTCCTACAATGAGCAGTTCTTC
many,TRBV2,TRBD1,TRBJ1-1,CASGATGNMDTEAFF,TGTGCCAGCGGGGCGACAGGGAATATGGACACTGAAGCTTTCTTT
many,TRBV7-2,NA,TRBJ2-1,CASSPPAGRKGAFYNEQFF,TGTGCCAGCAGCCCTCCTGCGGGTAGGAAGGGCGCCTTTTACAATGAGCAGTTCTTC
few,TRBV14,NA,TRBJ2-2,CASSQEYGGEMPGELFF,TGTGCCAGCAGCCAAGAATACGGCGGTGAAATGCCCGGGGAGCTGTTTTTT
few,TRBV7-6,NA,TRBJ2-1,CASSQQYNEQFF,TGTGCCAGCAGCCAACAGTACAATGAGCAGTTCTTC
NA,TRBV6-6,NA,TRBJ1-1,CASTVPAMNTEAFF,TGTGCCAGCACAGTACCGGCCATGAACACTGAAGCTTTCTTT
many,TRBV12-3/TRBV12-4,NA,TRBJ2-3,CASSLALGLRTDTQYF,TGTGCCAGCAGTTTGGCGCTAGGGCTTAGGACAGATACGCAGTATTTT
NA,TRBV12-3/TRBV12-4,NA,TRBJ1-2,CASSGQATNYGYTF,TGTGCCAGCAGTGGGCAGGCAACTAACTATGGCTACACCTTC
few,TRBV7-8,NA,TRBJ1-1,CASSRGQTRLWGEAFF,TGTGCCAGCAGCCGTGGACAGACCCGTCTATGGGGTGAAGCTTTCTTT
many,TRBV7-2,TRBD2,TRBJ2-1,CASSLGGAGGYNEQFF,TGTGCCAGCAGCTTAGGAGGAGCGGGAGGGTACAATGAGCAGTTCTTC
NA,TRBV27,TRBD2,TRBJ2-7,CASNPVAGGKRLRGEQYF,TGTGCCAGCAACCCGGTGGCGGGAGGGAAGAGGCTACGTGGGGAGCAGTACTTC
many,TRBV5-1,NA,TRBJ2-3,CASSFPGGGPDTQYF,TGCGCCAGCAGCTTTCCTGGGGGAGGTCCAGATACGCAGTATTTT
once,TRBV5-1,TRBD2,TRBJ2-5,CASSPGTSGRETQYF,TGCGCCAGCAGCCCGGGGACTAGCGGGAGAGAGACCCAGTACTTC
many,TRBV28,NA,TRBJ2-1,CASISRYNEQFF,TGTGCCAGCATTTCTCGTTACAATGAGCAGTTCTTC
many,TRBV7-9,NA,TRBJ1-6,CASSNDPRGPLHF,TGTGCCAGCTCCAACGATCCCCGTGGGCCCCTCCACTTT